The rows below give T cell receptor beta chains drawn from one sample of a study of beta chain features in type 1 diabetes. Sequencing was performed with immunoSEQ multiplex PCR; in TCRdb, only in-frame clones are kept and a portion is missing. The sample consists of around 300,000 clones, around 10% of them appearing once. Material for sequencing was naive CD4+ T cells from blood. These receptors originate from a woman aged 30 to 39 in good health. Both conserved end residues are part of each CDR3. D genes are given only for firm matches. Clone size is stated in some rows and not others, as once, few, many or a class when expanded.

clone_size j_call v_call d_call cdr3_aa cdr3_nt
few TRBJ2-1 TRBV7-6 TRBD2 CASSRRLAGEGNEQFF TGTGCCAGCAGCCGCCGTTTAGCGGGCGAAGGGAATGAGCAGTTCTTC
. TRBJ2-5 TRBV18 . CASSFSGGETQYF TGTGCCAGCTCATTTAGCGGCGGCGAGACCCAGTACTTC
few TRBJ1-5 TRBV18 TRBD1 CASSKGTGALEPQHF TGTGCCAGCAGTAAAGGGACAGGGGCCCTAGAGCCCCAGCATTTT
. TRBJ2-4 TRBV4-3 TRBD2 CASSQERLAGGVTKNIQYF TGCGCCAGCAGCCAAGAGAGGCTAGCGGGAGGAGTTACTAAAAACATTCAGTACTTC
. TRBJ2-7 TRBV5-4 TRBD2 CASSLTKLAGDTYEQYF TGTGCCAGCAGCTTGACGAAACTAGCGGGTGACACCTACGAGCAGTACTTC
. TRBJ2-7 TRBV18 . CASSLSRDNYEQYF TGTGCCAGCTCACTGTCCCGGGACAACTACGAGCAGTACTTC
. TRBJ2-5 TRBV7-2 . CASSKDGVQETQYF TGTGCCAGCAGCAAGGACGGGGTCCAAGAGACCCAGTACTTC
. TRBJ2-7 TRBV29-1 TRBD2 CSVAQRAGGLLKYEQYF TGCAGCGTTGCCCAGCGGGCGGGAGGGCTTCTGAAGTACGAGCAGTACTTC
. TRBJ2-7 TRBV10-3 . CAISFADRTDYEQYF TGTGCCATCAGTTTCGCCGACAGGACAGACTACGAGCAGTACTTC
few TRBJ2-7 TRBV6-1 . CASSEIGGGHEQYF TGTGCCAGCAGTGAAATAGGGGGGGGCCACGAGCAGTACTTC
. TRBJ2-7 TRBV28 . CASREGGAQDEQYF TGTGCCAGCAGGGAGGGAGGAGCCCAAGACGAGCAGTACTTC
. TRBJ2-1 TRBV7-9 . CASSPRAGTDVYNEQFF TGTGCCAGCAGCCCCCGGGCCGGGACTGACGTATACAATGAGCAGTTCTTC
few TRBJ2-5 TRBV4-3 TRBD2 CASSQVPTSGSRSETQYF TGCGCCAGCAGCCAAGTCCCCACTAGCGGGTCTCGCTCAGAGACCCAGTACTTC
few TRBJ2-2 TRBV11-1 TRBD2 CASSLAASGSLAGELFF TGTGCCAGCAGCTTAGCGGCTAGCGGGAGTTTGGCCGGGGAGCTGTTTTTT
few TRBJ1-5 TRBV28 TRBD1 CASSGQVHQPQHF TGTGCCAGCAGTGGACAGGTCCATCAGCCCCAGCATTTT
. TRBJ1-1 TRBV4-2 . CASSQVVTGDTEAFF TGTGCCAGCAGCCAAGTTGTGACAGGCGACACTGAAGCTTTCTTT
. TRBJ1-1 TRBV6-5 . CASSYDRRNTEAFF TGTGCCAGCAGTTACGACAGACGGAACACTGAAGCTTTCTTT
. TRBJ2-1 TRBV11-2 . CASSPRRRVARDEQFF TGTGCCAGCAGCCCCCGGAGACGCGTGGCTCGGGATGAGCAGTTCTTC
. TRBJ2-5 TRBV7-2 TRBD1 CASSSDRGVETQYF TGTGCCAGCAGCTCGGACAGGGGAGTAGAGACCCAGTACTTC
few TRBJ2-2 TRBV29-1 . CSVLGGGELFF TGCAGCGTCCTAGGAGGCGGGGAGCTGTTTTTT
. TRBJ1-4 TRBV5-1 TRBD1 CASSPGGRDEKLFF TGCGCCAGCAGCCCAGGGGGCAGAGATGAAAAACTGTTTTTT
few TRBJ2-2 TRBV6-5 . CASSYSGTVTGELFF TGTGCCAGCAGTTATTCCGGGACTGTCACCGGGGAGCTGTTTTTT
. TRBJ2-5 TRBV30 TRBD1 CACLLGTGGPETQYF TGTGCCTGCCTCCTGGGGACAGGGGGCCCAGAGACCCAGTACTTC
few TRBJ2-3 TRBV29-1 TRBD2 CSVPTSGRVTDTQYF TGCAGCGTGCCAACTAGCGGGAGGGTCACAGATACGCAGTATTTT
. TRBJ1-2 TRBV4-3 . CASSQEASRGGVGYTF TGCGCCAGCAGCCAAGAGGCGAGTAGGGGAGGGGTAGGCTACACCTTC
few TRBJ2-6 TRBV4-2 . CASSQGLALSGANVLTF TGTGCCAGCAGCCAAGGTCTAGCCCTCTCTGGGGCCAACGTCCTGACTTTC
. TRBJ2-3 TRBV28 . CASSLTQGWGYTDTQYF TGTGCCAGCAGTCTAACACAGGGCTGGGGTTACACAGATACGCAGTATTTT
. TRBJ2-1 TRBV15 . CATSRPRGGADNEQFF TGTGCCACCAGCAGACCCCGCGGAGGGGCGGACAATGAGCAGTTCTTC
few TRBJ1-5 TRBV4-1 . CASSQSQVEPQHF TGCGCCAGCAGCCAGTCACAGGTGGAGCCCCAGCATTTT
. TRBJ1-2 TRBV30 TRBD1 CAWRPTGSYGYTF TGTGCCTGGAGGCCGACAGGGTCTTATGGCTACACCTTC
few TRBJ1-1 TRBV18 . CASSPGAVGTEAFF TGTGCCAGCTCACCAGGGGCAGTGGGGACTGAAGCTTTCTTT
few TRBJ2-7 TRBV10-3 . CATQGTFAYEQYF TGTGCCACCCAAGGGACTTTTGCCTACGAGCAGTACTTC
few TRBJ1-2 TRBV4-3 . CASSQELRDYGYTF TGCGCCAGCAGCCAAGAACTCCGGGACTATGGCTACACCTTC
. TRBJ2-3 TRBV7-2 . CASRESTDTQYF TGTGCCAGCAGGGAGAGCACAGATACGCAGTATTTT
. TRBJ1-4 TRBV4-3 . CASSQDRGINEKLFF TGCGCCAGCAGCCAAGATCGGGGGATTAATGAAAAACTGTTTTTT
. TRBJ2-1 TRBV7-2 TRBD2 CASSLAERELNEQFF TGTGCCAGCAGCTTAGCCGAGCGGGAGCTGAATGAGCAGTTCTTC